These 23 T cell receptor beta chains share one sample of origin, sequenced in a study of chemoradiotherapy in HPV16-positive cancers. Sequenced by immunoSEQ multiplex PCR; TCRdb stores in-frame clones only, minus some. The data contain roughly 19,000 clones, roughly 80% of them singletons. The source material was blood, sampled from a patient who underwent chemoradiotherapy. Every receptor here comes from a human donor with HPV-associated anogenital cancer.

This sequence joins TRBV6-1 and TRBJ2-2, with D possibly being TRBD1 or TRBD2 (6 bases each). The CDR3 covers 14 residues. Between the trimmed V and J ends, which lost 8 bases and 5 bases, there was a span of 15 bases. Per germline, CDR1 MNHNS and CDR2 SASEGT. The CDR3 nucleotides are TGTGCCAGCCACTTGCAAGGGGGGACCGGGGAGCTGTTTTTT. Encoded protein: CASHLQGGTGELFF.

This chain's CDR3 is CASSLTGSGNTIYF. The CDR3 DNA is TGTGCCAGCAGCTTGACAGGGAGTGGAAACACCATATATTTT. J is TRBJ1-3 and V is TRBV7-2; 7 bases fit TRBD1. The ends lost 3 bases at V and 3 bases at J; junction bases unmatched: 2. The germline V gene encodes CDR1 SGHTA and CDR2 FQGNSA. The CDR3 extends over 14 amino acids.

The J gene is TRBJ1-1, the V gene TRBV5-6; no clear D. The V end lost 4 bases, the J end lost 1 base, and 11 bases lay between the germline ends. The germline gives CDR1 SGHDT, CDR2 YYEEEE. The CDR3 spans 14 residues. CDR3 nucleotides: TGTGCCAGCAGCCGCGGACTGACGAACACTGAAGCTTTCTTT. This encodes CASSRGLTNTEAFF.

This sequence joins TRBV7-9 and TRBJ2-5; a possible D gene is TRBD2 (7 bases). The ends were cut back, 11 bases at V and 3 bases at J, with 16 bases in the middle. Germline assignment: CDR1 SEHNR and CDR2 FQNEAQ (reference sequence). The CDR3 consists of 13 residues. CDR3 DNA sequence: TGTGCCTCCCGGCGGGGGCCAGAAGAGACCCAGTACTTC. Its translation: CASRRGPEETQYF. Combining the CDR3 with reference TRBV7-9 and TRBJ2-5 gives the whole variable domain DTGVSQNPRHKITKRGQNVTFRCDPISEHNRLYWYRQTLGQGPEFLTYFQNEAQLEKSRLLSDRFSAERPKGSFSTLEIQRTEQGDSAMYLCASRRGPEETQYFGPGTRLLVL.

The rearrangement joins TRBV4-3 to TRBJ1-1, with D possibly TRBD1 on 5 matching bases. Germline V lookup: CDR1 LGHNA, CDR2 YSLEER. The CDR3 consists of 14 residues. V was shortened by 0 bases and J by 3 bases, with 8 bases between the two germline ends. The CDR3 loop reads CASSQDRGDTEAFF. CDR3 DNA sequence: TGCGCCAGCAGCCAAGACCGGGGGGACACTGAAGCTTTCTTT.

This chain uses TRBV18 with TRBJ1-1, with D maybe TRBD1 (5 bases). CDR1 KGHSH and CDR2 LQKENI come from the germline V gene. CDR3 length: 16 amino acids. The V gene lost 0 bases and the J gene lost 6 bases, with 17 bases spanning the gap. CDR3 protein: CASSPPTGQGVSEAFF. In nucleotides, the CDR3 is TGTGCCAGCTCACCACCGACGGGGCAGGGAGTATCTGAAGCTTTCTTT.

This clone was observed a few times. The sample carries other DNA sequences with the same CDR3. The chain joins TRBV28 to TRBJ2-5; the D is unclear. CDR3 size: 12 residues. Trimming stripped 8 bases from V and 2 bases from J, with 9 bases between. CDR1 is MDHEN, CDR2 SYDVKM, per germline. CDR3: CASSPGQETQYF. The CDR3 region has the DNA TGTGCCAGCTCGCCGGGTCAAGAGACCCAGTACTTC.

The rearrangement uses TRBV5-8 and TRBJ2-2; D may be TRBD1 or TRBD2 (6 bases each). The V end lost 4 bases, the J end lost 4 bases, and 20 bases lay between the germline ends. This CDR3 is 17 amino acids long. The germline V gene has CDR1 SGHTS and CDR2 YDEGEE. The CDR3 here is CASSRWGAGASTGELFF. CDR3 nucleotide sequence: TGTGCCAGCAGCCGATGGGGGGCAGGGGCTTCCACCGGGGAGCTGTTTTTT.

The V call is TRBV6-6, the J call TRBJ2-5; TRBD1 matches 11 bases. Germline V gene sequence: CDR1 MNHNY, CDR2 SVGAGI (reference sequence). This CDR3 region has 16 residues. The trim removed 8 bases at V and 0 bases at J, leaving 8 bases unmatched. As DNA, the CDR3 is TGTGCCAGCGGGGGACAGGGGGGGGAGGACCAAGAGACCCAGTACTTC. Translated, it gives CASGGQGGEDQETQYF.

V and J are TRBV11-1 and TRBJ2-7; no clear D gene. CDR3 length: 18 residues. V dropped 1 base and J dropped 1 base, with 20 bases sitting between them. Germline CDR1 reads SGHAT; CDR2 reads FQDESV (reference sequence). The CDR3 region has the DNA TGTGCCAGCAGCTTAGGGATAAGCGTTAACTACCTTTCCTACGAGCAGTACTTC. It yields the protein CASSLGISVNYLSYEQYF.

Worth noting for this clone: At one end the junction does not follow the germline gene, possibly because of a read error. The same CDR3 arises from other DNA sequences in this sample as well. The genes are TRBV14 and TRBJ1-6; no clear D. The CDR3 extends over 16 amino acids. Germline V gene data show CDR1 as SGHDN and CDR2 as FVKESK. The CDR3 DNA reads as TGCGCCAGCAGCTCATACGATAGTGGGTATAATTCACCCCTCCACTTT. Amino acids: CASSSYDSGYNSPLHF.

V is TRBV19 and J is TRBJ2-4, with TRBD2 as a possible D gene (6 bases). The V end was cut by 3 bases, the J end by 3 bases, with 15 bases between. The CDR3 consists of 16 residues. Looked up from germline, CDR1 is LNHDA and CDR2 is SQIVND (reference sequence). CDR3 sequence reads: CASSIFGGEGKNIQYF. DNA for the CDR3: TGTGCCAGTAGTATCTTCGGCGGGGAAGGCAAAAACATTCAGTACTTC.

This clone has just a few counts. The rearrangement uses TRBV5-4 and TRBJ1-3; D call uncertain. Trimming shortened V by 0 bases and J by 5 bases, and 3 bases separated the two germline ends. The CDR3 runs to 12 residues. Germline CDR1 and CDR2: SGHNT and YYREEE (reference sequence). For the CDR3, the DNA is TGTGCCAGCAGCTTGGATAGAAACACCATATATTTT. Protein: CASSLDRNTIYF.

The chain uses TRBV2 and TRBJ2-3, with D maybe TRBD2 (5 bases). CDR3 length: 13 residues. The germline V and J ends were trimmed by 7 bases and 8 bases, with 16 bases remaining between them. The germline V gene encodes CDR1 SNHLY and CDR2 FYNNEI. CDR3 sequence (DNA): TGTGCCAGCACCCCAACTAGTTTCGGTACGCAGTATTTT. It specifies CASTPTSFGTQYF.

The J gene is TRBJ1-5, the V gene TRBV28, with 7 bases fitting TRBD1. From germline, CDR1 is MDHEN and CDR2 SYDVKM. J lost 7 bases, V lost 3 bases, and 9 bases had no gene match. CDR3 length: 15 amino acids. The CDR3 DNA sequence: TGTGCCAGCAGTTTTCCAACAGGGGATGGCCAGCCCCAGCATTTT. This sequence encodes CASSFPTGDGQPQHF.

This chain uses TRBV5-5 with TRBJ1-5, with no clear D. Trimming took off 4 bases at V and 6 bases at J, with 11 bases between the two ends. Germline CDR1 SGHKS, CDR2 YYEKEE (reference sequence). This CDR3 has 13 amino acids. The CDR3 region is CASSKSGGQPQHF. CDR3 coding DNA: TGTGCCAGCAGCAAAAGCGGTGGTCAGCCCCAGCATTTT.

In its sample, this clone was seen a few times. This sequence joins TRBV7-3 and TRBJ1-1, with D possibly TRBD1 on 5 matching bases. This CDR3 contains 17 residues. The V end lost 1 base, the J end lost 6 bases, and 21 bases lay between the germline ends. Germline V gene data show CDR1 as SGHTA and CDR2 as FQGTGA. The CDR3 DNA follows: TGTGCCAGCAGCTTAAGGCCCTCCGGGACCGCGTCCTCTGAAGCTTTCTTT. This codes for CASSLRPSGTASSEAFF.

This clone was picked up one time. For the CDR3, the DNA is TGTGCCAGCAGCGTAGCTGGCAGCTCTGCCTCTGGAAACACCATATATTTT. Translation gives CASSVAGSSASGNTIYF. The chain is built from TRBV9 and TRBJ1-3; D uncertain. The V and J ends lost 0 bases and 0 bases respectively, with 13 bases between them. Germline V lookup: CDR1 SGDLS, CDR2 YYNGEE. The CDR3 is made up of 17 amino acids. Filled out from reference TRBV9 and TRBJ1-3, the complete variable domain reads DSGVTQTPKHLITATGQRVTLRCSPRSGDLSVYWYQQSLDQGLQFLIQYYNGEERAKGNILERFSAQQFPDLHSELNLSSLELGDSALYFCASSVAGSSASGNTIYFGEGSWLTVV.

The rearrangement uses TRBV5-1 and TRBJ1-4; no clear D gene. Germline CDR1 is SGHRS and CDR2 is YFSETQ. Trimming pared 7 bases from V and 3 bases from J, leaving 7 bases between. This CDR3 comprises 12 residues. The CDR3: CASRGANEKLFF. CDR3 coding DNA: TGCGCCAGCCGCGGGGCTAATGAAAAACTGTTTTTT.

J is TRBJ2-5 and V is TRBV5-1; D perhaps matches TRBD2 (5 bases). Germline V gene lookup returns CDR1 SGHRS and CDR2 YFSETQ. This CDR3 is 12 amino acids long. The V end was cut by 4 bases, the J end by 2 bases, with 6 bases between. This CDR3 is CASSRGQETQYF. Here the CDR3 DNA reads TGCGCCAGCAGCCGGGGTCAAGAGACCCAGTACTTC. The whole variable domain, remainder taken from reference TRBV5-1 and TRBJ2-5, is KAGVTQTPRYLIKTRGQQVTLSCSPISGHRSVSWYQQTPGQGLQFLFEYFSETQRNKGNFPGRFSGRQFSNSRSEMNVSTLELGDSALYLCASSRGQETQYFGPGTRLLVL.

This clone was seen a single time. The V gene is TRBV6-5, the J gene TRBJ2-1; 8 nucleotides align to TRBD1. CDR1 and CDR2 from the germline V gene are MNHEY and SVGAGI. V gave up 5 bases and J gave up 0 bases; unmatched junction bases: 0. This CDR3 comprises 14 residues. CDR3 protein: CASSTGGSYNEQFF. The CDR3 bases are TGTGCCAGCAGTACAGGGGGCTCCTACAATGAGCAGTTCTTC.

The rearrangement joins TRBV2 to TRBJ2-3, with TRBD1 matching over 8 bases. The CDR3 sequence is 15 residues long. V lost 5 bases and J lost 5; bases outside the gene matches: 9. Germline lookup yields CDR1 SNHLY and CDR2 FYNNEI. The CDR3 sequence is CASSKDRGLKDTQYF. The CDR3 nucleotides are TGTGCCAGCAGTAAAGACAGGGGTTTAAAAGATACGCAGTATTTT. The full variable domain, its missing parts supplied by reference TRBV2 and TRBJ2-3, is EPEVTQTPSHQVTQMGQEVILRCVPISNHLYFYWYRQILGQKVEFLVSFYNNEISEKSEIFDDQFSVERPDGSNFTLKIRSTKLEDSAMYFCASSKDRGLKDTQYFGPGTRLTVL.

The J gene is TRBJ1-2, the V gene TRBV27; D unclear. V was cut by 2 bases and J by 8 bases, with 15 bases left in between. The CDR3 is 14 amino acids. Germline V gene data show CDR1 as MNHEY and CDR2 as SMNVEV (reference sequence). The CDR3 sequence: CASSLNPDGLGYTF. CDR3 bases: TGTGCCAGCAGTTTAAATCCGGATGGTTTAGGCTACACCTTC.